These 27 T cell receptor beta chains share one sample of origin, sequenced in a study of cytomegalovirus exposure and HLA in healthy donors. Primers for the PCR totalled 60 Vbeta and 13 Jbeta. Profiling relied on immunoSEQ multiplex PCR, and the TCRdb table lists in-frame clones only, not all of them. The table shows about 200,000 clones, with 60% to 80% occurring only once. Sequences were obtained from PBMCs. The receptors shown here come from a young woman in good health and CMV-seronegative.

V is TRBV5-1 and J is TRBJ1-5; TRBD1 agrees at 7 bases. Per germline, CDR1 SGHRS and CDR2 YFSETQ. V gave up 0 bases and J gave up 6 bases; unmatched junction bases: 9. The CDR3 sequence is 16 residues long. CDR3 protein: CASSLEGGLNGQPQHF. CDR3 nucleotides: TGCGCCAGCAGCTTGGAAGGGGGCCTCAATGGTCAGCCCCAGCATTTT.

The CDR3 is CASSQVVSHEQFF. CDR3 sequence (DNA): TGTGCCAGCAGCCAAGTGGTAAGCCATGAGCAGTTCTTC. The chain uses TRBV14 and TRBJ2-1; no clear D gene. The CDR3 covers 13 residues. Germline V gives CDR1 SGHDN, CDR2 FVKESK. Trimming pared 1 base from V and 8 bases from J, leaving 9 bases between.

The V and J genes are TRBV6-1 and TRBJ2-1, with 10 bases lining up with TRBD2. V trimming: 2 bases; J trimming: 9 bases; junction bases outside the gene matches: 1. The CDR3 consists of 13 residues. Germline assignment: CDR1 MNHNS and CDR2 SASEGT. CDR3 sequence (DNA): TGTGCCAGCAGTGAACTAGCGGGAGTTGAGCAGTTCTTC. Translating gives CASSELAGVEQFF.

The CDR3 loop is CASSELSGANVLTF. In nucleotides, the CDR3 is TGCGCCAGCAGCGAACTCTCTGGGGCCAACGTCCTGACTTTC. The rearrangement links TRBV5-1 to TRBJ2-6; D gene unclear. CDR1 SGHRS and CDR2 YFSETQ come from the germline V gene. The CDR3 sequence is 14 residues long. Trimming removed 4 bases at V and 0 bases at J, with 5 bases between.

The rearrangement joins TRBV20-1 to TRBJ2-5; D not resolved. Germline loops: CDR1 DFQATT, CDR2 SNEGSKA (reference sequence). V gave up 1 base and J gave up 7 bases, with 4 bases separating them. The CDR3 sequence is 10 residues long. The CDR3 loop reads CSARGRTQYF. For the CDR3, the DNA is TGCAGTGCTAGAGGGAGGACCCAGTACTTC.

The V gene is TRBV6-5, the J gene TRBJ1-2; 8 bases map to TRBD1. The CDR3 has 14 residues. The V gene end was trimmed by 6 bases and the J gene end by 7 bases; junction bases not matched to a gene: 10. Looked up from germline, CDR1 is MNHEY and CDR2 is SVGAGI. This CDR3 is CASSKMDRAGGYTF. DNA for the CDR3: TGTGCCAGCAGCAAGATGGACAGGGCCGGTGGCTACACCTTC.

This clone has only a few counts. The chain couples TRBV27 to TRBJ1-1, with 7 bases lining up with TRBD1. CDR1 is MNHEY and CDR2 is SMNVEV in the germline V gene (reference sequence). V was pared by 5 bases and J by 4 bases, with 10 bases of the junction left unmatched. The CDR3 is 15 amino acids. The CDR3 spells CASSPHTTGVTEAFF. The CDR3 DNA follows: TGTGCCAGCAGTCCACACACCACAGGGGTCACTGAAGCTTTCTTT.

This clone was detected only once. The chain links TRBV5-1 to TRBJ2-3; a weak D match, TRBD2 (5 bases). Germline CDR1 and CDR2: SGHRS and YFSETQ. CDR3 length equals 14 residues. The V and J ends lost 0 bases and 2 bases respectively, with 7 bases between them. The CDR3 here is CASSLEAVTDTQYF. CDR3 DNA sequence: TGCGCCAGCAGCTTGGAAGCGGTCACAGATACGCAGTATTTT.

The rearrangement joins TRBV6-6 to TRBJ1-5; no clear D gene. Germline V gene lookup returns CDR1 MNHNY and CDR2 SVGAGI (reference sequence). The V gene lost 2 bases and the J gene lost 4 bases, with 3 bases spanning the gap. This CDR3 region has 12 residues. CDR3 loop: CASSYRNQPQHF. CDR3 nucleotides: TGTGCCAGCAGTTACCGGAATCAGCCCCAGCATTTT.

J is TRBJ1-2 and V is TRBV15, with a weak D call TRBD1 (6 bases). CDR3 length equals 16 residues. CDR1 is LNHNV and CDR2 is YYDKDF in the germline V gene (reference sequence). V lost 0 bases and J lost 6, with 17 bases in between. The CDR3 spells CATSREVWGGPHGYTF. As DNA, the CDR3 is TGTGCCACCAGCAGAGAGGTCTGGGGGGGGCCTCATGGCTACACCTTC.

This chain joins TRBV18 and TRBJ1-1, with TRBD1 matching 10 bases. The trim removed 2 bases at V and 1 base at J, leaving 4 bases unmatched. Germline CDR1 is KGHSH and CDR2 is LQKENI. This CDR3 has 16 amino acids. The CDR3 coding sequence is TGTGCCAGCTCACCAACCGGGACAGGGGCGAACACTGAAGCTTTCTTT. Amino acid sequence: CASSPTGTGANTEAFF.

V gene TRBV28 combines with J gene TRBJ2-1; weak D call: TRBD2 (5 bases). Per the germline V gene, CDR1 is MDHEN and CDR2 is SYDVKM. The CDR3 is 17 amino acids. V lost 2 bases to trimming and J lost 1 base, with 15 bases between them. The CDR3 DNA is TGTGCCAGCAGTTTACTCTCCGGACTGGGGTCCTACAATGAGCAGTTCTTC. Amino acids: CASSLLSGLGSYNEQFF.

The CDR3 bases are TGTGCCAGTAGTATTCAAGGACTAGCGGAAATTTACAATGAGCAGTTCTTC. Translated: CASSIQGLAEIYNEQFF. This chain joins TRBV19 and TRBJ2-1; TRBD2 matches 10 bases. V trimming: 3 bases; J trimming: 4 bases; junction bases outside the gene matches: 9. Germline V gene lookup returns CDR1 LNHDA and CDR2 SQIVND (reference sequence). The CDR3 totals 17 residues.

The chain recombines TRBV11-2 with TRBJ2-1, with TRBD2 identical over 10 bases. CDR1 SGHAT and CDR2 FQNNGV come from the germline V gene. There are 17 residues in the CDR3. V was clipped by 1 base and J by 5 bases; unmatched bases: 8. CDR3 protein: CASSLAVGSGRDNEQFF. The CDR3 nucleotides read TGTGCCAGCAGCTTAGCGGTTGGAAGCGGGAGGGACAATGAGCAGTTCTTC.

The chain is built from TRBV2 and TRBJ1-1; no clear D gene. The germline gives CDR1 SNHLY, CDR2 FYNNEI. This CDR3 spans 14 amino acids. Trimming took off 5 bases at V and 4 bases at J, with 14 bases between the two ends. CDR3 sequence (DNA): TGTGCCAGCAGTTCGACCAGGCTCGGCACTGAAGCTTTCTTT. Translation gives CASSSTRLGTEAFF. The full variable domain, completed using reference TRBV2 and TRBJ1-1, is EPEVTQTPSHQVTQMGQEVILRCVPISNHLYFYWYRQILGQKVEFLVSFYNNEISEKSEIFDDQFSVERPDGSNFTLKIRSTKLEDSAMYFCASSSTRLGTEAFFGQGTRLTVV.

This chain connects TRBV5-1 to TRBJ2-1; 12 bases are a match to TRBD2. The CDR3 extends over 16 amino acids. V dropped 0 bases and J dropped 8; count of bases not matched to a gene: 6. CDR1 is SGHRS and CDR2 is YFSETQ in the germline V gene. The chain's CDR3 is CASSLELAGGGDEQFF. CDR3 nucleotide sequence: TGCGCCAGCAGCTTGGAACTAGCGGGGGGAGGTGATGAGCAGTTCTTC.

The chain uses TRBV6-6 and TRBJ1-2; weak D call: TRBD1 (5 bases). The CDR3 sequence is 15 residues long. Trimming took off 3 bases at V and 4 bases at J, with 15 bases between the two ends. Per germline, CDR1 MNHNY and CDR2 SVGAGI (reference sequence). The CDR3 reads CASSYTPDIIYGYTF. The CDR3 nucleotides read TGTGCCAGCAGTTATACCCCGGACATCATCTATGGCTACACCTTC.

This clone was observed a handful of times. J is TRBJ2-6 and V is TRBV28; the D gene is possibly TRBD1 (6 bases). The CDR3 has 16 amino acids. V gave up 2 bases and J gave up 0 bases, with 8 bases separating them. Per germline, CDR1 MDHEN and CDR2 SYDVKM. CDR3 sequence: CASSLPTGSGANVLTF. The CDR3 bases are TGTGCCAGCAGTTTACCGACAGGCTCTGGGGCCAACGTCCTGACTTTC.

The chain recombines TRBV5-1 with TRBJ1-2; TRBD1 is a possible D gene (6 bases). V was shortened by 1 base and J by 6 bases, with 25 bases between the two germline ends. In germline, CDR1 is SGHRS, CDR2 YFSETQ. This CDR3 region has 18 residues. This CDR3 is CASSLTPSAWGGGDGYTF. CDR3 sequence (DNA): TGCGCCAGCAGCTTGACCCCTAGCGCGTGGGGGGGCGGGGATGGCTACACCTTC.

The chain carries TRBV11-2 and TRBJ2-3; D might be TRBD2 (5 bases). V gave up 5 bases and J gave up 1 base, with 19 bases separating them. The germline CDR1 and CDR2 sequences are SGHAT and FQNNGV. The CDR3 loop spans 17 amino acids. The CDR3 DNA reads TGTGCCAGCAGCCATGGGGTGGGCGGGTTGGGCACAGATACGCAGTATTTT. Protein: CASSHGVGGLGTDTQYF.

Details on this clone: The germline gene is not matched at one end of the junction; a read error may be the cause. V and J are TRBV5-6 and TRBJ1-2, with a tentative D call TRBD1 (5 bases). The CDR3 length is 14 residues. CDR1 and CDR2 (germline): SGHDT, YYEEEE. The CDR3 DNA follows: TGTGCCAGCAGCTTGGGTAGGGGTTCTTGGGGCTACCCCTTC. Encoded protein: CASSLGRGSWGYPF.

The CDR3 DNA sequence: TGTGCCAGCAGCTTGATACCGGGACAGGCCTTTGAAAAACTGTTTTTT. Translated, it gives CASSLIPGQAFEKLFF. The chain links TRBV5-4 to TRBJ1-4, with 8 bases matching TRBD1. The CDR3 loop spans 16 amino acids. Germline CDR1 is SGHNT and CDR2 is YYREEE (reference sequence). The junction had 9 bases not matched to a gene; V was cut back by 1 base and J by 7 bases. Full variable domain (remainder filled in from reference TRBV5-4 and TRBJ1-4): ETGVTQSPTHLIKTRGQQVTLRCSSQSGHNTVSWYQQALGQGPQFIFQYYREEENGRGNFPPRFSGLQFPNYSSELNVNALELDDSALYLCASSLIPGQAFEKLFFGSGTQLSVL.

The rearrangement uses TRBV6-1 and TRBJ2-3, with D perhaps TRBD2 (6 bases). The CDR3 length is 14 residues. The germline V gene encodes CDR1 MNHNS and CDR2 SASEGT. V lost 7 bases to trimming and J lost 2 bases, with 13 bases between them. The CDR3 DNA reads TGTGCCAGCATTTTGCGGGGAGACACAGATACGCAGTATTTT. It is translated as CASILRGDTDTQYF.

J is TRBJ1-1 and V is TRBV2; the D gene is possibly TRBD1 (5 bases). This CDR3 region has 15 residues. The V gene lost 2 bases and the J gene lost 4 bases, with 14 bases spanning the gap. The germline V gene has CDR1 SNHLY and CDR2 FYNNEI. In DNA, the CDR3 is TGTGCCAGCAGTGAAAGAGGCAGGGAACTCACTGAAGCTTTCTTT. Encoded protein: CASSERGRELTEAFF.

J is TRBJ2-1 and V is TRBV18, with no clear D. This CDR3 region has 12 residues. Trimming pared 2 bases from V and 6 bases from J, leaving 5 bases between. CDR1 is KGHSH and CDR2 is LQKENI in the germline V gene. The CDR3 spells CASSPTGNEQFF. The CDR3, as DNA: TGTGCCAGCTCACCAACGGGCAATGAGCAGTTCTTC.

Only a few counts were recorded for this clone. The rearrangement uses TRBV6-5 and TRBJ1-1; D is ambiguous. The CDR3 has 14 amino acids. Trimming shortened V by 5 bases and J by 1 base, and 11 bases separated the two germline ends. Germline lookup yields CDR1 MNHEY and CDR2 SVGAGI. The CDR3 DNA is TGTGCCAGCAGTCCCCCGAGTAGGAACACTGAAGCTTTCTTT. It codes for CASSPPSRNTEAFF.

This clone showed up just a few times. The genes are TRBV6-1 and TRBJ1-6; no definite D call. This CDR3 spans 13 amino acids. Trimming stripped 1 base from V and 9 bases from J, with 7 bases between. CDR1 is MNHNS and CDR2 is SASEGT in the germline V gene. The CDR3 DNA reads TGTGCCAGCAGTGAAGTGGGCAGTTCACCCCTCCACTTT. Translating gives CASSEVGSSPLHF.